This T cell receptor beta chain appears in the sequencing data of a study of cytomegalovirus exposure and HLA in healthy donors. The germline gives CDR1 SGHTA, CDR2 FQGNSA. There are 15 residues in the CDR3. V lost 3 bases, J lost 5 bases, and 7 bases stayed unmatched. In the PCR, 60 Vbeta and 13 Jbeta primers were used. The repertoire was sequenced with immunoSEQ multiplex PCR; TCRdb's copy has only in-frame clones and lacks some. The sample contains about 140,000 clones, more than 70% of which appear only once. Points from the study as a whole: Later on, a genetic analysis was performed. It linked a missense variant in DCLRE1C with V- and J-gene trimming of TCR beta. One cluster of highly shared sequence variants probably arose as a sequencing artifact.

Worth noting for this clone: As yet, its antigen is unknown.

The sequence was collected from a male donor in good health and CMV-seropositive. The chain recombines TRBV7-2 with TRBJ2-1; 7 positions match TRBD2. Sequencing was done on a sample of PBMCs. The CDR3 sequence is CASSFRAGVNNEQFF. The CDR3, as DNA: TGTGCCAGCAGCTTCCGGGCGGGAGTCAACAATGAGCAGTTCTTC.